The clone carrying this T cell receptor beta chain was detected ten times or more. The sample comes from a study of metastatic and nonmetastatic thyroid tumors. This CDR3 is built from 13 residues. Per the germline V gene, CDR1 is LNHDA and CDR2 is SQIVND (reference sequence). Trimming left V 9 bases short and J 10 bases short, with 19 bases between. Per the study methods: Clinicopathological groups supplied CDR3 differences that were used to build a distant-metastasis classifier for papillary thyroid cancer. MiXCR was used by TCRdb to re-call the PCR reads. TCRdb, not the authors, supplied the V and J calls. This table holds over 65,000 clones, approximately 12% found once. Thyroid surgery was performed in patients who had received no treatment beforehand.

V gene TRBV19 combines with J gene TRBJ2-1; D is ambiguous. Sequencing was carried out using tumor tissue. This receptor was identified in a female donor with papillary thyroid cancer or a benign thyroid nodule (not recorded which). Some clones in this sample may be carry-over from other donors' samples. The CDR3 DNA reads TGTGCCAGCACTCCCTCCTATGCTCGGGAGCAGTTCTTC. Translated: CASTPSYAREQFF.